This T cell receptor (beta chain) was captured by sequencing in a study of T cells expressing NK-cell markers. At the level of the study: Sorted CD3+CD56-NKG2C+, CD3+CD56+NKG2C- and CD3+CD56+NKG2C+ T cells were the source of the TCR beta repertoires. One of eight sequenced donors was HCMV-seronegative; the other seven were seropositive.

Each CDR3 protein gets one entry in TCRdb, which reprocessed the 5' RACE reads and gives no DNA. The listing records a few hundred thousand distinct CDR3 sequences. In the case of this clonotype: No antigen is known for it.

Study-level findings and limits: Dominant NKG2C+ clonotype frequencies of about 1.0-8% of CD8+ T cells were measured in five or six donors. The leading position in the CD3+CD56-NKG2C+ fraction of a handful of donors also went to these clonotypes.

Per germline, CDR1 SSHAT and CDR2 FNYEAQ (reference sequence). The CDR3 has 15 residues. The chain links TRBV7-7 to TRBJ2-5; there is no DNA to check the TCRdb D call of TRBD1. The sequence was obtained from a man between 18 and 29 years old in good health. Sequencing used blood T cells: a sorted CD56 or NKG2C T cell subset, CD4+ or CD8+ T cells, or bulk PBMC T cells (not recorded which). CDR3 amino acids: CASSPLGGAQETQYF.